This TCR beta chain is from a study of T cells after yellow fever vaccination. Study conclusions and caveats: A large majority of primary-vaccination clones showed up again after the booster (approximately 95% CD4, roughly 88% CD8). Abundant contaminating clonotypes from the bulk population could appear in FACS-sorted repertoires.

The CDR3 is made up of 12 amino acids. V was clipped by 5 bases and J by 3 bases; unmatched bases: 2. The germline V gene encodes CDR1 DFQATT and CDR2 SNEGSKA (reference sequence). In this sample, this clonotype turned up a few times. Antigen unknown. TCRdb used MiXCR to reprocess the 5' RACE reads, holding one entry per CDR3 protein. The repertoire holds 550,000 or so distinct CDR3 sequences, with about a fifth as singletons. The TCR comes from a man aged 30 to 45 who received the YFV17D yellow fever vaccine. The sequencing used PBMCs, collected 15 days after the yellow fever booster vaccination. V is TRBV20-1 and J is TRBJ2-7; 9 bases are shared with TRBD1. DNA for the CDR3: TGCAGTGCTGGGGACAGGGACTACGAGCAGTACTTC. Amino acid sequence: CSAGDRDYEQYF.